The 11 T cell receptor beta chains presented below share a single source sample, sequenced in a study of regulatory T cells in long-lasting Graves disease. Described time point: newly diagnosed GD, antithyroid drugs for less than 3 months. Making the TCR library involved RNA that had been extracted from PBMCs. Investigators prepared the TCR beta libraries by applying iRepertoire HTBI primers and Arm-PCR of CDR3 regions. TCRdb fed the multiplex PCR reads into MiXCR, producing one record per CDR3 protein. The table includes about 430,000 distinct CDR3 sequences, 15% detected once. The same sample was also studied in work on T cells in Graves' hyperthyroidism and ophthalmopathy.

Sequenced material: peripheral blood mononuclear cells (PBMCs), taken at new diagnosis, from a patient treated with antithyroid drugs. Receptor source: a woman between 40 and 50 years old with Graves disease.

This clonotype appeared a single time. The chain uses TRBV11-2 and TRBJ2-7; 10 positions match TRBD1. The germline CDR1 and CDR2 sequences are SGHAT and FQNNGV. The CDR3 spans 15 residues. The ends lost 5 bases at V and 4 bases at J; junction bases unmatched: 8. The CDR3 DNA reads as TGTGCCAGCAGCACTACGGGACAGGGGACATACGAGCAGTACTTC. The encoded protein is CASSTTGQGTYEQYF.

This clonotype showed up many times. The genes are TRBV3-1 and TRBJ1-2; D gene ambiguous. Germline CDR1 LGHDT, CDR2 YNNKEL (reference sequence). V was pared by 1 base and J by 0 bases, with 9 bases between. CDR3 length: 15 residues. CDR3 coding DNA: TGTGCCAGCAGCCAAGGTGGGATGTCTAACTATGGCTACACCTTC. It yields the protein CASSQGGMSNYGYTF.

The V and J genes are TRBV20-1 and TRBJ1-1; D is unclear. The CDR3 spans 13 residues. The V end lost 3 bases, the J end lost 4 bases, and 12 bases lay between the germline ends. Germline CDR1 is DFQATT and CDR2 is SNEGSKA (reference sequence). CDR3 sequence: CSASERWATEAFF. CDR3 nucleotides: TGCAGTGCTAGTGAAAGGTGGGCCACTGAAGCTTTCTTT.

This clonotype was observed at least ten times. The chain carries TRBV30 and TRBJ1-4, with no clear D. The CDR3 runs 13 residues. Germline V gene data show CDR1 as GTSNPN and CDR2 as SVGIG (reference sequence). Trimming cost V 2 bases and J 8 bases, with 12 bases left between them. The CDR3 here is CAWSSEVREKLFF. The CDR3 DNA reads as TGTGCCTGGAGTTCCGAGGTACGGGAAAAACTGTTTTTT.

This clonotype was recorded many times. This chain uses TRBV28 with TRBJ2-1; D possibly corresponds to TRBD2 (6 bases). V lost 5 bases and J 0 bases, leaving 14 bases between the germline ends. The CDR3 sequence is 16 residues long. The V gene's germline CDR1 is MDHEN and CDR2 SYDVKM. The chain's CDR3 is CASSPIADSSYNEQFF. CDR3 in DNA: TGTGCCAGCAGTCCTATAGCGGATAGCTCCTACAATGAGCAGTTCTTC. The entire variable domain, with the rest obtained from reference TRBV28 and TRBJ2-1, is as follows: DVKVTQSSRYLVKRTGEKVFLECVQDMDHENMFWYRQDPGLGLRLIYFSYDVKMKEKGDIPEGYSVSREKKERFSLILESASTNQTSMYLCASSPIADSSYNEQFFGPGTRLTVL.

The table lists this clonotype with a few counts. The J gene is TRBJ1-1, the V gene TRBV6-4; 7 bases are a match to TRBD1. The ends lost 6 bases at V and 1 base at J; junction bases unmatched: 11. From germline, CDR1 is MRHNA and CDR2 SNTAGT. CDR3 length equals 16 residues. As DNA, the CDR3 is TGTGCCAGCAGCTATCTTGACAGGGACCGGAACACTGAAGCTTTCTTT. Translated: CASSYLDRDRNTEAFF.

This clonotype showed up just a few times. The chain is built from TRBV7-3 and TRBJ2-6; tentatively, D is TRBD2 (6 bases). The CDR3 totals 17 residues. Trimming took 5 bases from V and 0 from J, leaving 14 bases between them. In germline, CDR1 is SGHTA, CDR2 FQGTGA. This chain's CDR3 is CASSRPGLRSGANVLTF. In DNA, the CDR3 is TGTGCCAGCAGCCGCCCGGGACTGCGCTCTGGGGCCAACGTCCTGACTTTC.

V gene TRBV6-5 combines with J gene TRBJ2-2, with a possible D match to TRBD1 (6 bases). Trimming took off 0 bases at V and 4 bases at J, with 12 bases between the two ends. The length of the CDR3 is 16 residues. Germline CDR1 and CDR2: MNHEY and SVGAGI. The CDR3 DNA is TGTGCCAGCAGTTACTCAAAAGGGGGAGTCACCGGGGAGCTGTTTTTT. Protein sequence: CASSYSKGGVTGELFF.

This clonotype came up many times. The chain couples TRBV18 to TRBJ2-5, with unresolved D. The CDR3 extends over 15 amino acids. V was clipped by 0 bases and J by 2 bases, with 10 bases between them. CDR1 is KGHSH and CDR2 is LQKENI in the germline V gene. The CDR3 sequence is CASSPPWGIQETQYF. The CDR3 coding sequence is TGTGCCAGCTCACCACCCTGGGGAATACAAGAGACCCAGTACTTC.

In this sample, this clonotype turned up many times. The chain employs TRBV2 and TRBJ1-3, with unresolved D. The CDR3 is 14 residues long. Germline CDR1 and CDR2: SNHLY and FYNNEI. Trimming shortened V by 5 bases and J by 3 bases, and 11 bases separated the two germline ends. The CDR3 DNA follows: TGTGCCAGCAGTTCGGATACTTATGGAAACACCATATATTTT. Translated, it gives CASSSDTYGNTIYF.

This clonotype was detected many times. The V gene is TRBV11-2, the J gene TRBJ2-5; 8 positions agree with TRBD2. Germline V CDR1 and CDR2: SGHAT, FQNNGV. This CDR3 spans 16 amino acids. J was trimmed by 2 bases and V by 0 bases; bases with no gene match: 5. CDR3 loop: CASSLESGSTQETQYF. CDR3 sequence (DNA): TGTGCCAGCAGCTTAGAGAGCGGGAGTACTCAAGAGACCCAGTACTTC. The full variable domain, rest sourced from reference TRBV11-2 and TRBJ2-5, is EAGVAQSPRYKIIEKRQSVAFWCNPISGHATLYWYQQILGQGPKLLIQFQNNGVVDDSQLPKDRFSAERLKGVDSTLKIQPAKLEDSAVYLCASSLESGSTQETQYFGPGTRLLVL.